This entry describes one TCR beta chain. Its antigen is undetermined. The CDR3 totals 18 residues. The V gene end was trimmed by 4 bases and the J gene end by 5 bases; junction bases not matched to a gene: 10. Germline V CDR1 and CDR2: SNHLY, FYNNEI. The authors reverse transcribed all of the isolated RNA, so sequencing captured expressed TCRB transcripts. Sequencing used immunoSEQ multiplex PCR; TCRdb keeps in-frame clones, though not all of them. This table has hundreds of thousands of clones, 13% appearing once. The data were obtained in a study of beta chain features in type 1 diabetes. Whole-study context: Healthy donors and patients showed comparable age, gender and cell yields. Whole-study results and caveats: All four CD4+ subsets of Type 1 diabetes patients contained TCRB CDR3s that were moderately but significantly shorter. Cells expressing TCR highly could be over-represented by cDNA sequencing. Short templates might get an advantage during PCR, and this would be equal in patients and controls.

This sequence originates from a man aged 18 to 30 with type 1 diabetes. The rearrangement joins TRBV2 to TRBJ2-3; TRBD2 matches at 15 bases. The sample taken for sequencing was naive CD4+ T cells from blood. CDR3 region: CASSVGTSGGPSVDTQYF. CDR3 sequence (DNA): TGTGCCAGCAGTGTTGGGACTAGCGGGGGGCCTTCGGTAGATACGCAGTATTTT.